One and the same sample provided the 6 T cell receptor beta chains below, sequenced in a study of control samples from healthy donors and cancer patients. Only in-frame clones appear in the TCRdb table, and some are missing; sequencing was by immunoSEQ multiplex PCR. Among about 130,000 clones listed, around 90% were seen once. Sequenced sample: blood. These receptors were collected from a man between 40 and 49 years old in good health.

The chain combines TRBV5-1 with TRBJ2-7, with 8 bases lining up with TRBD1. CDR3 length: 16 amino acids. J gave up 2 bases and V 4 bases, and 11 bases lay outside the gene matches. Germline assignment: CDR1 SGHRS and CDR2 YFSETQ. CDR3 sequence (DNA): TGCGCCAGCAGCCTGGGACACAGGGGGAACCCCTACGAGCAGTACTTC. Translated: CASSLGHRGNPYEQYF.

This clone was recorded once. The rearrangement links TRBV9 to TRBJ1-1; D unresolved. V lost 0 bases to trimming and J lost 2 bases, with 11 bases between them. This CDR3 is 15 amino acids long. Germline-derived CDR1 and CDR2 are SGDLS and YYNGEE. The CDR3 sequence: CASSVAWQTNTEAFF. Written as DNA, the CDR3 is TGTGCCAGCAGCGTAGCTTGGCAGACAAACACTGAAGCTTTCTTT.

The V and J genes are TRBV3-1 (or the pseudogene TRBV3-2) and TRBJ2-1, with 12 nucleotides matching TRBD2. The CDR3 is 17 residues long. Germline trimming cut 5 bases from V and 1 base from J; bases unmatched to any gene: 6. CDR1 and CDR2 from the germline V gene are LGHDT and YNNKEL (reference sequence). In DNA, the CDR3 is TGTGCCAGCAGCTCACTAGCGGGGGGTCATTCCTACAATGAGCAGTTCTTC. This encodes CASSSLAGGHSYNEQFF.

The chain employs TRBV6-1 and TRBJ2-3, with D unresolved. Trimming removed 3 bases at V and 0 bases at J, with 7 bases between. The length of the CDR3 is 14 residues. Germline CDR1 MNHNS, CDR2 SASEGT. The CDR3: CASSEQDSTDTQYF. In DNA form, the CDR3 reads TGTGCCAGCAGTGAGCAGGACAGCACAGATACGCAGTATTTT.

The V and J genes are TRBV6-1 and TRBJ2-3; 13 nucleotides line up with TRBD2. The CDR3 spans 18 residues. The junction had 12 bases not matched to a gene; V was cut back by 8 bases and J by 1 base. The germline gives CDR1 MNHNS, CDR2 SASEGT. The CDR3 protein is CASRAPTGTSGGTDTQYF. The CDR3 DNA follows: TGTGCCAGCCGTGCTCCTACCGGGACTAGCGGGGGCACAGATACGCAGTATTTT.

The V gene is TRBV10-3, the J gene TRBJ2-3; 9 bases map to TRBD2. Germline loops: CDR1 ENHRY, CDR2 SYGVKD. The CDR3 totals 14 residues. After removal of 6 bases from V and 6 bases from J, the junction contained 7 bases not matched to a gene. The CDR3 reads CAIRAGGPLDTQYF. The CDR3 DNA reads as TGTGCCATCAGGGCGGGGGGGCCTTTGGATACGCAGTATTTT.